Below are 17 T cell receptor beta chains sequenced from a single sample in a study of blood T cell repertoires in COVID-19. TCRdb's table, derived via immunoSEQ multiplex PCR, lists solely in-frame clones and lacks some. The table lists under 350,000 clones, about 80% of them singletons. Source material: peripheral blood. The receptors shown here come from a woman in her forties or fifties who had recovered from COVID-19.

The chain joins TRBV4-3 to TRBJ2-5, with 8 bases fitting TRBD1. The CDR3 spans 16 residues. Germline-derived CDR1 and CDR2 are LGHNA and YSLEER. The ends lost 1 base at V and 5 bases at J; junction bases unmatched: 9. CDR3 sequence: CASSQVWTGSWETQYF. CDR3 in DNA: TGCGCCAGCAGCCAAGTTTGGACAGGGTCATGGGAGACCCAGTACTTC.

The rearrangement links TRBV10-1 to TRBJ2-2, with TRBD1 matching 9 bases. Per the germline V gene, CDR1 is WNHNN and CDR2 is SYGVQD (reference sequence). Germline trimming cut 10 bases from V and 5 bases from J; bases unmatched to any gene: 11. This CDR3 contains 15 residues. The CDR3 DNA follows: TGCGCCAACCTGTCTCGGGACAGGGAAACCGGGGAGCTGTTTTTT. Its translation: CANLSRDRETGELFF.

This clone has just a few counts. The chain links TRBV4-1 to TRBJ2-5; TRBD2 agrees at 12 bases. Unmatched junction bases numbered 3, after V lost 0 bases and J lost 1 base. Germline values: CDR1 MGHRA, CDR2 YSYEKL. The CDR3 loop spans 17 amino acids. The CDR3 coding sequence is TGCGCCAGCAGCCAAGATGGGACTAGCGGGCGCCAAGAGACCCAGTACTTC. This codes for CASSQDGTSGRQETQYF.

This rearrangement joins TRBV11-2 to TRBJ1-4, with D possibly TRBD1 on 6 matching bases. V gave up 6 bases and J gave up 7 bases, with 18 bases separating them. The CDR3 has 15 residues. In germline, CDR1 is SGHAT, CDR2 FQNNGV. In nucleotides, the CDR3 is TGTGCCAGCAGGCCCATCGGGGGGGGCGGTGAAAAACTGTTTTTT. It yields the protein CASRPIGGGGEKLFF.

The CDR3 spells CASSLRPRGGDSPLHF. The CDR3 nucleotides are TGTGCCAGCAGCTTAAGACCCCGGGGAGGGGATTCACCCCTCCACTTT. The chain is built from TRBV7-3 and TRBJ1-6; possible D gene TRBD1, 5 bases. V was clipped by 1 base and J by 8 bases, with 15 bases between them. There are 16 residues in the CDR3. The V gene's germline CDR1 is SGHTA and CDR2 FQGTGA.

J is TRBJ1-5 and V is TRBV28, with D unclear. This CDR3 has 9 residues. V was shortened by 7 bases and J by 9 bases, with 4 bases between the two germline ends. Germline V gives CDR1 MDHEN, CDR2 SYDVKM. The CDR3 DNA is TGTGCCAGCATCGGGCCCCAGCATTTT. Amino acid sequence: CASIGPQHF.

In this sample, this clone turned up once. The CDR3 DNA reads TGTGCCAGCAGTCGTCTAGCGGGAGAGGGCGAGCAGTACTTC. Encoded protein: CASSRLAGEGEQYF. The gene calls are TRBV2 and TRBJ2-7, with 10 bases lining up with TRBD2. Germline assignment: CDR1 SNHLY and CDR2 FYNNEI. J gave up 6 bases and V 5 bases, and 7 bases lay outside the gene matches. CDR3 length: 14 residues.

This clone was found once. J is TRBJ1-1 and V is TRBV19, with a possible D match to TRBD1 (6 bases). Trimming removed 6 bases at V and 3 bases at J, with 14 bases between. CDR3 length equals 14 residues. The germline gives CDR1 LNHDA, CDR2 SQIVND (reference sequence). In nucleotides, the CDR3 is TGTGCCAGTAGGACACAGGGAGAGTACACTGAAGCTTTCTTT. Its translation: CASRTQGEYTEAFF.

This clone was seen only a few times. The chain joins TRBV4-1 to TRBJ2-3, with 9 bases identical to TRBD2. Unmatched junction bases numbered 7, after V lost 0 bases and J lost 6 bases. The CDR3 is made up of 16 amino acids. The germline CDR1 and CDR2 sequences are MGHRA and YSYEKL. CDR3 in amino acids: CASSQEEAGGRDTQYF. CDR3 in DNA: TGCGCCAGCAGCCAAGAGGAAGCGGGAGGACGCGATACGCAGTATTTT.

CDR3 in amino acids: CARSSSTGTLYNSPLHF. The DNA for the CDR3 is TGTGCCAGAAGCTCAAGTACCGGGACACTTTATAATTCACCCCTCCACTTT. The chain is built from TRBV5-3 and TRBJ1-6; perhaps TRBD1 as D (6 bases). TRBV5-3 is an ORF, and what it does is uncertain. Trimming removed 3 bases from V and 4 bases from J, with 17 bases in between. The CDR3 runs to 17 residues.

The CDR3 DNA is TGTGCCAGCAGCGAGGAGGGTGGGTCTGGCTACACCTTC. Translated: CASSEEGGSGYTF. The rearrangement links TRBV4-2 to TRBJ1-2; D remains unclear. The length of the CDR3 is 13 residues. V lost 5 bases to trimming and J lost 7 bases, with 14 bases between them. In germline, CDR1 is LGHNA, CDR2 YNFKEQ.

The CDR3 DNA reads TGTGCCAGCAGCCCCAAGACTCCTACCCAGTACTTC. Translation gives CASSPKTPTQYF. The chain joins TRBV9 to TRBJ2-5; D is undetermined. Germline CDR1 reads SGDLS; CDR2 reads YYNGEE. The CDR3 is made up of 12 amino acids. The V gene lost 4 bases and the J gene lost 8 bases, with 12 bases spanning the gap. Variable domain in full (rest from reference TRBV9 and TRBJ2-5): DSGVTQTPKHLITATGQRVTLRCSPRSGDLSVYWYQQSLDQGLQFLIQYYNGEERAKGNILERFSAQQFPDLHSELNLSSLELGDSALYFCASSPKTPTQYFGPGTRLLVL.

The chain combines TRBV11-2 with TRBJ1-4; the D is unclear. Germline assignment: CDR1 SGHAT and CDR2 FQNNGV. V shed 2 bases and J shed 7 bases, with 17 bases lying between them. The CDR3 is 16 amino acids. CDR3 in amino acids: CASSLRRAVLGEKLFF. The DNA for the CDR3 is TGTGCCAGCAGCTTACGGAGGGCCGTGTTAGGTGAAAAACTGTTTTTT.

CDR3 nucleotide sequence: TGTGCCAGCAGGAATACAGGGGGCATCTCACCCCTCCACTTT. It yields the protein CASRNTGGISPLHF. The chain couples TRBV28 to TRBJ1-6; 9 bases agree with TRBD1. This CDR3 is built from 14 residues. After removal of 6 bases from V and 10 bases from J, the junction contained 7 bases not matched to a gene. CDR1 MDHEN and CDR2 SYDVKM come from the germline V gene.

The CDR3 is CASSQYTANYGYTF. In DNA form, the CDR3 reads TGTGCCAGCAGTCAATACACCGCTAACTATGGCTACACCTTC. The genes are TRBV6-5 and TRBJ1-2; no firm D call. CDR3 size: 14 residues. Trimming removed 5 bases at V and 0 bases at J, with 10 bases between. CDR1 is MNHEY, CDR2 SVGAGI, per germline.

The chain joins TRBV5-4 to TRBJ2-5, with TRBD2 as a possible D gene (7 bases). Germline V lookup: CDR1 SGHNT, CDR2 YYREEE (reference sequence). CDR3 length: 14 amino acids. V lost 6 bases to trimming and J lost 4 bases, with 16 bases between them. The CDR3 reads CASTLGGQGETQYF. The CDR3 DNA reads TGTGCCAGCACTCTGGGGGGGCAGGGAGAGACCCAGTACTTC. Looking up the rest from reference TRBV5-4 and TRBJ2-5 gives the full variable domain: ETGVTQSPTHLIKTRGQQVTLRCSSQSGHNTVSWYQQALGQGPQFIFQYYREEENGRGNFPPRFSGLQFPNYSSELNVNALELDDSALYLCASTLGGQGETQYFGPGTRLLVL.

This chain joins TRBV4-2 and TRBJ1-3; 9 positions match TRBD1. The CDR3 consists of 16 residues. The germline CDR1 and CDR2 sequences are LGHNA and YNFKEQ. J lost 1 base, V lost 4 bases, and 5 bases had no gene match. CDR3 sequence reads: CASSRIGQGSGNTIYF. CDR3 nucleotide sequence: TGTGCCAGCAGCCGGATAGGACAGGGGTCTGGAAACACCATATATTTT.